What follows are 14 T cell receptor beta chains derived from one specimen sequenced in a study of blood T cell repertoires in COVID-19. Sequencing used immunoSEQ multiplex PCR; TCRdb keeps in-frame clones, though not all of them. The table shows some 120,000 clones, with roughly four fifths occurring only once. The specimen was peripheral blood. These receptors were obtained from a man between 25 and 39 years old with COVID-19, enrolled during active disease.

The V gene is TRBV7-9, the J gene TRBJ2-7; 8 bases fit TRBD1. CDR1 SEHNR and CDR2 FQNEAQ come from the germline V gene (reference sequence). The CDR3 sequence is 15 residues long. V lost 0 bases to trimming and J lost 3 bases; unmatched junction nucleotides: 4. The DNA for the CDR3 is TGTGCCAGCAGCTTAGCCCAGGGGGCGGACTACGAGCAGTACTTC. This codes for CASSLAQGADYEQYF.

The DNA of the CDR3 is TGTGCCAGTAGTATAGTTGGGGCTAGCGGGAGAAAGGAGACCCAGTACTTC. Translating gives CASSIVGASGRKETQYF. The genes are TRBV19 and TRBJ2-5; TRBD2 matches at 10 bases. Germline V lookup: CDR1 LNHDA, CDR2 SQIVND (reference sequence). CDR3 size: 17 residues. The junction had 10 bases not matched to a gene; V was cut back by 1 base and J by 5 bases. The full variable domain, with the rest looked up from reference TRBV19 and TRBJ2-5, is DGGITQSPKYLFRKEGQNVTLSCEQNLNHDAMYWYRQDPGQGLRLIYYSQIVNDFQKGDIAEGYSVSREKKESFPLTVTSAQKNPTAFYLCASSIVGASGRKETQYFGPGTRLLVL.

This clone has only a few counts. V gene TRBV5-1 combines with J gene TRBJ2-2; 12 bases align to TRBD2. Trimming at V came to 0 bases and at J to 4 bases, leaving 10 bases not matched to a gene. The CDR3 loop spans 19 amino acids. Germline V gene data show CDR1 as SGHRS and CDR2 as YFSETQ. The CDR3 region is CASSLARLAGGPGTGELFF. For the CDR3, the DNA is TGCGCCAGCAGCTTGGCCCGGCTAGCGGGAGGGCCGGGCACCGGGGAGCTGTTTTTT.

This clone was seen repeatedly, ten times or more. This sequence joins TRBV5-4 and TRBJ2-1; 11 bases are a match to TRBD2. The germline CDR1 and CDR2 sequences are SGHNT and YYREEE (reference sequence). The junction had 3 bases not matched to a gene; V was cut back by 0 bases and J by 4 bases. This CDR3 comprises 16 residues. This CDR3 is CASSLDLAGGYNEQFF. CDR3 DNA sequence: TGTGCCAGCAGCTTGGATCTAGCGGGAGGATACAATGAGCAGTTCTTC.

The rearrangement links TRBV19 to TRBJ1-1; unclear D gene. Germline CDR1 reads LNHDA; CDR2 reads SQIVND (reference sequence). Trimming stripped 9 bases from V and 7 bases from J, with 12 bases between. The CDR3 is 11 residues long. The CDR3 loop is CASLRFGEAFF. The CDR3 DNA follows: TGTGCCAGCCTACGGTTCGGTGAAGCTTTCTTT.

The rearrangement links TRBV3-1 (or the pseudogene TRBV3-2) to TRBJ2-1, with TRBD2 matching 11 bases. This CDR3 spans 14 amino acids. V shed 5 bases, J shed 7 bases, and the junction held 4 bases outside the gene matches. In germline, CDR1 is LGHDT, CDR2 YNNKEL (reference sequence). This chain's CDR3 is CASSRLAGMNEQFF. For the CDR3, the DNA is TGTGCCAGCAGCAGACTAGCGGGAATGAATGAGCAGTTCTTC.

The rearrangement uses TRBV13 and TRBJ1-4, with 9 positions matching TRBD1. From germline, CDR1 is PRHDT and CDR2 FYEKMQ (reference sequence). Trimming cost V 3 bases and J 5 bases; bases outside gene matches: 4. This CDR3 is 15 amino acids long. CDR3 protein: CASSFKTGGNEKLFF. The CDR3 DNA follows: TGTGCCAGCAGCTTCAAGACAGGGGGGAATGAAAAACTGTTTTTT.

The gene calls are TRBV5-6 and TRBJ2-4; possibly TRBD1 for D (6 bases). Trimming left V 4 bases short and J 0 bases short, with 14 bases between. Germline V lookup: CDR1 SGHDT, CDR2 YYEEEE. The CDR3 sequence is 16 residues long. The CDR3, as DNA: TGTGCCAGCAGCCCAGGGACACAGCTAGCCAAAAACATTCAGTACTTC. Residues: CASSPGTQLAKNIQYF. Looking up the rest from reference TRBV5-6 and TRBJ2-4 gives the full variable domain: DAGVTQSPTHLIKTRGQQVTLRCSPKSGHDTVSWYQQALGQGPQFIFQYYEEEERQRGNFPDRFSGHQFPNYSSELNVNALLLGDSALYLCASSPGTQLAKNIQYFGAGTRLSVL.

The chain combines TRBV4-2 with TRBJ1-1; maybe TRBD1 (6 bases). The length of the CDR3 is 15 residues. The V end was cut by 4 bases, the J end by 6 bases, with 18 bases between. Germline V lookup: CDR1 LGHNA, CDR2 YNFKEQ. The CDR3, as DNA: TGTGCCAGCAGCCCGAAGACGACAGGAAATGCTGAAGCTTTCTTT. It yields the protein CASSPKTTGNAEAFF.

This chain joins TRBV12-3 or TRBV12-4 and TRBJ1-2, with no clear D. V lost 0 bases, J lost 8 bases, and 10 bases lay in between. The CDR3 runs 13 residues. CDR3 sequence reads: CASSLAQKRGYTF. The CDR3 bases are TGTGCCAGCAGTTTAGCGCAAAAGAGGGGCTACACCTTC.

V is TRBV7-9 and J is TRBJ2-3; 11 bases line up with TRBD2. CDR3 length: 16 residues. The germline gives CDR1 SEHNR, CDR2 FQNEAQ (reference sequence). The V and J ends lost 5 bases and 2 bases, in that order; junction bases with no gene match: 6. The CDR3, as DNA: TGTGCCAGCAGCGATATAGCGGGGGGGACCACAGATACGCAGTATTTT. Translated, it gives CASSDIAGGTTDTQYF.

This clone turned up a few times. The chain couples TRBV10-3 to TRBJ2-7; the match to TRBD1 covers 9 bases. The germline V gene encodes CDR1 ENHRY and CDR2 SYGVKD. The CDR3 is 15 amino acids. Trimming removed 6 bases from V and 2 bases from J; junction bases left unmatched: 8. The CDR3 protein is CAISPGTGRAYEQYF. CDR3 nucleotides: TGTGCCATCAGCCCCGGGACAGGGAGGGCCTACGAGCAGTACTTC.

This clone has just one count. The chain has TRBV5-4 and TRBJ2-4, with D tentatively TRBD1 (5 bases). V was pared by 4 bases and J by 3 bases, with 17 bases between. Germline V gene sequence: CDR1 SGHNT, CDR2 YYREEE (reference sequence). The length of the CDR3 is 16 residues. CDR3 sequence (DNA): TGTGCCAGCAGCATTATAGGCCAGGGTCACAAAAACATTCAGTACTTC. This encodes CASSIIGQGHKNIQYF.

The table lists this clone with a count of one. The rearrangement uses TRBV5-1 and TRBJ2-3; 9 bases match TRBD1. This CDR3 region has 14 residues. Trimming took 2 bases from V and 6 from J; bases not matched to a gene: 4. The germline V gene encodes CDR1 SGHRS and CDR2 YFSETQ. CDR3 coding DNA: TGCGCCAGCAGCTTACAGGGGGCGAAGGATACGCAGTATTTT. The encoded protein is CASSLQGAKDTQYF.